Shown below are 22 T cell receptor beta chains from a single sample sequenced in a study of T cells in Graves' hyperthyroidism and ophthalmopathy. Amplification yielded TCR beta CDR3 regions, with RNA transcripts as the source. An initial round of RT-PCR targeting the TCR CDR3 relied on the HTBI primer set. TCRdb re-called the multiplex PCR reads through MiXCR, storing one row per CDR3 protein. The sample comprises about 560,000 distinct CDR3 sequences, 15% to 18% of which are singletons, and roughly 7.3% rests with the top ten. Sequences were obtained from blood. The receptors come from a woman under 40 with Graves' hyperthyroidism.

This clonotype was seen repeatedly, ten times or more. The CDR3: CASSYPGAAETQYF. The CDR3 DNA reads TGTGCCAGCAGTTACCCGGGGGCGGCAGAGACCCAGTACTTC. The chain has TRBV6-2 or TRBV6-3 and TRBJ2-5; D could derive from TRBD1 or TRBD2 (6 bases each). The CDR3 sequence is 14 residues long. Germline-derived CDR1 and CDR2 are MNHEY and SVGEGT. The ends were cut back, 2 bases at V and 4 bases at J, with 11 bases in the middle.

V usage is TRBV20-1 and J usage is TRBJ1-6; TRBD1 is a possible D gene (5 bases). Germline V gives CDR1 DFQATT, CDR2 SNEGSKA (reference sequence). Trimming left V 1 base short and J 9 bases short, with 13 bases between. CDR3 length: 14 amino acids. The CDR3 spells CSARGEQGASPLHF. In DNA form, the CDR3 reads TGCAGTGCTAGAGGAGAGCAGGGAGCTTCACCCCTCCACTTT.

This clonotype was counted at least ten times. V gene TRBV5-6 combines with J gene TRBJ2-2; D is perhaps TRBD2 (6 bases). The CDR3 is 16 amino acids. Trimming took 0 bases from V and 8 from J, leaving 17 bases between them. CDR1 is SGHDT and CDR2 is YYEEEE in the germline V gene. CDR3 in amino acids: CASSLVLAGMAGELFF. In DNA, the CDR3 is TGTGCCAGCAGCTTGGTGCTTGCGGGAATGGCTGGGGAGCTGTTTTTT.

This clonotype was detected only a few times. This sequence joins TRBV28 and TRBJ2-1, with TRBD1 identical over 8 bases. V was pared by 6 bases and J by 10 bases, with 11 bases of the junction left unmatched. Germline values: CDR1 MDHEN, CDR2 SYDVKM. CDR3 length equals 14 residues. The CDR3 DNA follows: TGTGCCAGCAGGAAGGACAGGGTGGCAGGAGAGCAGTTCTTC. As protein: CASRKDRVAGEQFF.

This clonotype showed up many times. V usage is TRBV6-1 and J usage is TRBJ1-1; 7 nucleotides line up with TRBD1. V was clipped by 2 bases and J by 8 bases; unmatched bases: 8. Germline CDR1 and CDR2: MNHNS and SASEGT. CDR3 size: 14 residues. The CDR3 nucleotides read TGTGCCAGCAGTGAATGGGGGGACAGACTAGAAGCTTTCTTT. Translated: CASSEWGDRLEAFF.

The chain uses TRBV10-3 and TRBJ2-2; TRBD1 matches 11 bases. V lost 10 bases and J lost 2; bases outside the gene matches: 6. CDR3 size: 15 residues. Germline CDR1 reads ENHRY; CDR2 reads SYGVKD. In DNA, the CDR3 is TGTGCCACCAAAGGACAGGGGGCAAACACCGGGGAGCTGTTTTTT. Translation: CATKGQGANTGELFF.

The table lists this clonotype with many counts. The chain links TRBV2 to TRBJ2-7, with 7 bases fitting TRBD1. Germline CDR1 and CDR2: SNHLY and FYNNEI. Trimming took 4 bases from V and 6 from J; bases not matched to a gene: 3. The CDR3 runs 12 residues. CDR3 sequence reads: CASSGQGFEQYF. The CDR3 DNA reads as TGTGCCAGCAGTGGACAGGGTTTCGAGCAGTACTTC.

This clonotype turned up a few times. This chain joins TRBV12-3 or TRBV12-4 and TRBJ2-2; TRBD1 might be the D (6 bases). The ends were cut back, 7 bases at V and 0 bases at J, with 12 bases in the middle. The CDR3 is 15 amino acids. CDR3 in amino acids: CASKLGHPNTGELFF. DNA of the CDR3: TGTGCCAGCAAACTGGGACATCCGAACACCGGGGAGCTGTTTTTT.

CDR3 region: CAWRGQPNEKLFF. The CDR3 DNA follows: TGTGCCTGGAGGGGACAGCCCAATGAAAAACTGTTTTTT. This chain links TRBV30 with TRBJ1-4, with 7 bases lining up with TRBD1. The CDR3 covers 13 residues. Germline CDR1 reads GTSNPN; CDR2 reads SVGIG (reference sequence). Losses at the gene ends were 3 bases for V and 5 bases for J; bases not matched to a gene: 3.

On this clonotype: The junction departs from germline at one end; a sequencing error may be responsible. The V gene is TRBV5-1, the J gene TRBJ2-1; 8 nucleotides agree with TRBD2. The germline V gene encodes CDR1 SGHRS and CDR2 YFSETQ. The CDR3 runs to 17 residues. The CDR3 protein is CASSRKELAVSWDEQFF. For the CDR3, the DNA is TGTGCCAGCAGCAGAAAGGAACTAGCGGTCTCGTGGGATGAGCAGTTCTTC. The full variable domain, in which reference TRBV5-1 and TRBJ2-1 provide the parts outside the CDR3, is KAGVTQTPRYLIKTRGQQVTLSCSPISGHRSVSWYQQTPGQGLQFLFEYFSETQRNKGNFPGRFSGRQFSNSRSEMNVSTLELGDSALYLCASSRKELAVSWDEQFFGPGTRLTVL.

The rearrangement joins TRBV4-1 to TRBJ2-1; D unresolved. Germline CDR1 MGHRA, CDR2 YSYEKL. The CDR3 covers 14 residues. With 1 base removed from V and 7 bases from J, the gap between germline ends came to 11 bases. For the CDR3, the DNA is TGCGCCAGCAGCCAAGTCCCCTCTAAGAATGAGCAGTTCTTC. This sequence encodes CASSQVPSKNEQFF.

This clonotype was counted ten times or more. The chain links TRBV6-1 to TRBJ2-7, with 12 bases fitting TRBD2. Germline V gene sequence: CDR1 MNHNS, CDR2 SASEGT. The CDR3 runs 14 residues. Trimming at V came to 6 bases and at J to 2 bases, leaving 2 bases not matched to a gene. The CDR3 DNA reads TGTGCCAGCAGGACTAGCGGGAGAACCTACGAGCAGTACTTC. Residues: CASRTSGRTYEQYF.

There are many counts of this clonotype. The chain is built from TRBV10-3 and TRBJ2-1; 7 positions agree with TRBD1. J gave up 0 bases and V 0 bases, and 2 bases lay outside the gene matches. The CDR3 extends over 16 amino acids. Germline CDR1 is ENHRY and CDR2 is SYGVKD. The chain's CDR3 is CAISESTGSSYNEQFF. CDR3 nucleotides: TGTGCCATCAGTGAGTCGACAGGGAGCTCCTACAATGAGCAGTTCTTC.

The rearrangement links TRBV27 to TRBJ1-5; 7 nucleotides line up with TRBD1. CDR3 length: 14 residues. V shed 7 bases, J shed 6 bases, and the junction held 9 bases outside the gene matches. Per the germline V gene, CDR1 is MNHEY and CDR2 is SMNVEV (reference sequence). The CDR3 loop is CASKNRGTSQPQHF. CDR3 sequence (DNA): TGTGCCAGCAAGAACAGGGGCACAAGTCAGCCCCAGCATTTT.

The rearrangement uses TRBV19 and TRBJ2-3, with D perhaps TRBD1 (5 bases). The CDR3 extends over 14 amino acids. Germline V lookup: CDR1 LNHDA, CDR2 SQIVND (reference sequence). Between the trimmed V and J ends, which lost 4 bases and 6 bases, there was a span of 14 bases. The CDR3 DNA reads TGTGCCAGTAGTAAGGGCCCTCCAGGGGATACGCAGTATTTT. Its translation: CASSKGPPGDTQYF. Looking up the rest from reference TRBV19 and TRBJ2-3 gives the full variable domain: DGGITQSPKYLFRKEGQNVTLSCEQNLNHDAMYWYRQDPGQGLRLIYYSQIVNDFQKGDIAEGYSVSREKKESFPLTVTSAQKNPTAFYLCASSKGPPGDTQYFGPGTRLTVL.

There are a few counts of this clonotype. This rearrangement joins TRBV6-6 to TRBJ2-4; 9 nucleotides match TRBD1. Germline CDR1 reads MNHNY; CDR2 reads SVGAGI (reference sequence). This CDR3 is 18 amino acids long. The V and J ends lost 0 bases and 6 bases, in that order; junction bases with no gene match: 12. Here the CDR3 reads CASSYSMAGQGPLNIQYF. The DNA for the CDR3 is TGTGCCAGCAGTTACTCGATGGCAGGACAGGGGCCTTTAAACATTCAGTACTTC.

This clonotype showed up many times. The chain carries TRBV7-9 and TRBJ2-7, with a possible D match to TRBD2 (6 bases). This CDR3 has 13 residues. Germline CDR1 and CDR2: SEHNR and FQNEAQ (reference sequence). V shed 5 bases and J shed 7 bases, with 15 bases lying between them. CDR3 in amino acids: CASSPVAGREQYF. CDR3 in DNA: TGTGCCAGCAGCCCCGTGGCGGGGAGAGAGCAGTACTTC.

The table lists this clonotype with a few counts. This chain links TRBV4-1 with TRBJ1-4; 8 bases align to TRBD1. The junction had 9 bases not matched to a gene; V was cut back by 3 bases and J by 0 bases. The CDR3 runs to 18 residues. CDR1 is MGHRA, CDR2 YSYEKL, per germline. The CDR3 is CASSQGQGALTTNEKLFF. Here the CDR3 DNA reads TGCGCCAGCAGCCAGGGCCAGGGGGCCCTTACAACTAATGAAAAACTGTTTTTT.

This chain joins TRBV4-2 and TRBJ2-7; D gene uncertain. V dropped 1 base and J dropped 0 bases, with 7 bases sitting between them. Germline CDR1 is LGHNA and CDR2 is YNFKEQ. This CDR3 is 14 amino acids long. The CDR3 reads CASSQAAYSYEQYF. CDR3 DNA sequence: TGTGCCAGCAGCCAAGCCGCCTACTCCTACGAGCAGTACTTC.

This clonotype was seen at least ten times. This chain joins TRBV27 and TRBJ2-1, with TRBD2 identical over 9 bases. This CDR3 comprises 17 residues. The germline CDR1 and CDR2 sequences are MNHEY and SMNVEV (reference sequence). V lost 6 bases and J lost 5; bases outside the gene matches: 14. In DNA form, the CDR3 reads TGTGCCAGCAGACGGACCGTTCGCGGGAGGGCCCACAATGAGCAGTTCTTC. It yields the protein CASRRTVRGRAHNEQFF.

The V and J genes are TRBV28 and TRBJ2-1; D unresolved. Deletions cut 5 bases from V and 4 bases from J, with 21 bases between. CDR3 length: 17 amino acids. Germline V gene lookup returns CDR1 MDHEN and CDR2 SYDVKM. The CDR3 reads CASSPLRLDQKYNEQFF. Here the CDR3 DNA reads TGTGCCAGCAGTCCCCTCAGACTCGACCAGAAATACAATGAGCAGTTCTTC.

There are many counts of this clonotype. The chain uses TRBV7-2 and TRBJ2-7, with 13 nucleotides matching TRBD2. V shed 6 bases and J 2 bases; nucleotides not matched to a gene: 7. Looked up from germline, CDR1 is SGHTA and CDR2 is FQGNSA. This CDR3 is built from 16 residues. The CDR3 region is CASSYGLAGATYEQYF. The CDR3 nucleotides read TGTGCCAGCAGTTACGGACTAGCGGGAGCAACCTACGAGCAGTACTTC. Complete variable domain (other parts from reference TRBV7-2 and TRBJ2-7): GAGVSQSPSNKVTEKGKDVELRCDPISGHTALYWYRQSLGQGLEFLIYFQGNSAPDKSGLPSDRFSAERTGGSVSTLTIQRTQQEDSAVYLCASSYGLAGATYEQYFGPGTRLTVT.